Listed below are T cell receptor beta chains from one sample, sequenced in a study of blood T cell repertoires in COVID-19. Method: immunoSEQ multiplex PCR; TCRdb's copy keeps in-frame clones and lacks some. The sample shows 75,000 to 100,000 clones, more than 65% of them seen only once. Sample: peripheral blood. All receptors come from an elderly woman with acute or convalescent COVID-19. The CDR3 runs from the conserved cysteine through the conserved F or W. The D gene is left open where the match is weak. Rows may omit the clone size; those that give it use once, few, many or a size class.

NA	TRBD1	TRBJ1-5	TRBV19	CASNPQGVSNQPQHF	TGTGCCAGTAACCCACAGGGGGTTAGCAATCAGCCCCAGCATTTT
NA	TRBD1	TRBJ1-2	TRBV15	CATSRDIVTGGNYGYTF	TGTGCCACCAGCAGAGATATCGTGACAGGGGGTAACTATGGCTACACCTTC
NA	NA	TRBJ1-2	TRBV27	CASSATRPGRGYTF	TGTGCCAGCAGCGCGACAAGGCCTGGGAGGGGCTACACCTTC
NA	NA	TRBJ1-1	TRBV7-2	CASSLGGWGSTEAFF	TGTGCCAGCAGCTTGGGGGGTTGGGGATCCACTGAAGCTTTCTTT
once	NA	TRBJ1-6	TRBV6-2/TRBV6-3	CASSYLPSRTEYYNSPLHF	TGTGCCAGCAGTTACCTTCCCTCCAGGACAGAATACTATAATTCACCCCTCCACTTT
NA	TRBD1	TRBJ1-1	TRBV27	CASSPRTGVSAFF	TGTGCCAGCAGTCCCCGGACAGGGGTTTCTGCTTTCTTT
NA	NA	TRBJ1-1	TRBV10-3	CAIRPTELNTEAFF	TGTGCCATCAGACCGACAGAATTGAACACTGAAGCTTTCTTT
few	TRBD1	TRBJ2-5	TRBV5-5	CASSDRVPQETQYF	TGTGCCAGCAGCGACAGGGTTCCGCAAGAGACCCAGTACTTC
NA	TRBD1	TRBJ1-5	TRBV28	CASSPPGQVSQPQHF	TGTGCCAGCAGCCCTCCGGGACAGGTCAGTCAGCCCCAGCATTTT
NA	NA	TRBJ1-3	TRBV19	CASSTSGARGGNTIYF	TGTGCCAGTAGTACCTCGGGTGCTCGGGGAGGAAACACCATATATTTT
NA	NA	TRBJ1-2	TRBV7-8	CASSLRWGQKNYGYTF	TGTGCCAGCAGCCTCAGATGGGGCCAAAAGAACTATGGCTACACCTTC
NA	TRBD1	TRBJ1-1	TRBV27	CASSPGTGNTEAFF	TGTGCCTCGTCCCCCGGGACAGGGAACACTGAAGCTTTCTTT
NA	TRBD1	TRBJ1-4	TRBV5-4	CASSRLGQGAANEKLFF	TGTGCCAGCAGCCGCCTGGGACAGGGGGCAGCTAATGAAAAACTGTTTTTT
NA	NA	TRBJ1-3	TRBV19	CASSIGNTIYF	TGTGCCAGTAGCATTGGAAACACCATATATTTT
NA	NA	TRBJ2-7	TRBV6-5	CASSRRLEGSYEQYF	TGTGCCAGCAGTCGGCGCCTGGAGGGTAGTTACGAGCAGTACTTC
NA	TRBD1	TRBJ1-2	TRBV6-5	CASAVDRVRDGYTF	TGTGCCAGCGCCGTAGACAGGGTTAGAGATGGCTACACCTTC
NA	NA	TRBJ1-1	TRBV2	CASSGASMAFF	TGTGCCAGCAGTGGGGCATCAATGGCTTTCTTT
NA	NA	TRBJ1-2	TRBV6-1	CASSPRDTNYGYTF	TGTGCCAGCAGCCCCCGGGACACTAACTATGGCTACACCTTC
NA	NA	TRBJ1-1	TRBV5-4	CASTSSGTYTEAFF	TGTGCCAGCACTTCTTCGGGAACCTACACTGAAGCTTTCTTT
NA	TRBD1	TRBJ1-1	TRBV11-2	CASSLTGEKNTEAFF	TGTGCCAGCAGCTTGACAGGGGAGAAGAACACTGAAGCTTTCTTT
NA	NA	TRBJ1-2	TRBV4-2	CASSQDFATVSNYGYTF	TGTGCCAGCAGCCAAGATTTCGCGACAGTCTCCAACTATGGCTACACCTTC
NA	NA	TRBJ2-3	TRBV7-2	CASSLEAGAPDTQYF	TGTGCCAGCAGCTTAGAGGCGGGGGCCCCAGATACGCAGTATTTT
NA	NA	TRBJ2-3	TRBV19	CASMGGRQGGADTQYF	TGTGCCAGTATGGGAGGTCGGCAGGGAGGCGCAGATACGCAGTATTTT
NA	NA	TRBJ2-3	TRBV10-3	CAIRQEILGDTQYF	TGTGCCATCAGACAGGAAATTTTGGGAGATACGCAGTATTTT
NA	NA	TRBJ2-6	TRBV6-5	CASSYQGANVLTF	TGTGCCAGCAGTTACCAAGGGGCCAACGTCCTGACTTTC
NA	TRBD2	TRBJ2-1	TRBV4-3	CASSNLGLARNEQFF	TGCGCCAGCAGCAATTTGGGACTAGCGAGGAATGAGCAGTTCTTC